This T cell receptor (beta chain) was identified in a study of T cell responses to AZD1222 COVID-19 vaccine. Clones were sequenced by immunoSEQ multiplex PCR, and TCRdb holds only the in-frame ones, with some missing. The repertoire holds about 97,000 clones, with just over 90% as singletons. The receptor's source is an adult in good health. Specimen: peripheral blood, collected on day 0 of AZD1222 vaccination.

This CDR3 is CASSLRGGQGDRTDTQYF. DNA of the CDR3: TGTGCCAGCAGCCTCAGGGGGGGACAGGGAGACCGCACAGATACGCAGTATTTT. The chain combines TRBV7-9 with TRBJ2-3, with 9 bases that match TRBD1. The V gene end was trimmed by 5 bases and the J gene end by 1 base; junction bases not matched to a gene: 13. The CDR3 has 18 amino acids. Looked up from germline, CDR1 is SEHNR and CDR2 is FQNEAQ (reference sequence).